Described below is a single T cell receptor (beta chain) sequence and its context. The data belong to a study of blood T cells in healthy people across ages. For the second PCR, which ran for 7 to 11 cycles, a sample-barcoded 5' primer and a J-beta primer mix were used. MiXCR was run by TCRdb on the 5' RACE reads, yielding one entry per CDR3 protein. The sample includes around 1.1 million distinct CDR3 sequences, 35% to 45% of them seen just once. The TCR was taken from a man aged 18 to 29 in good health. The sequenced sample was blood.

This CDR3 is CASSYALRDRGTLEQFF. CDR3 in DNA: TGTGCCAGCAGTTACGCGCTCCGGGACAGGGGTACGTTGGAGCAGTTCTTC. The chain links TRBV6-2 or TRBV6-3 to TRBJ2-1; 10 nucleotides agree with TRBD1. The germline V gene has CDR1 MNHEY and CDR2 SVGEGT. V was clipped by 2 bases and J by 10 bases; unmatched bases: 14. CDR3 size: 17 residues.